A selection of T cell receptor beta chains follows, all from one sample in a study of CD8+ T cells in alopecia areata. Some clones are missing from TCRdb's copy, which holds only in-frame ones; the method was immunoSEQ multiplex PCR. Among around 100,000 clones listed, just under 60% were seen once. The sequencing here drew on CD8+ T cells sorted from blood, taken between weeks 55 and 65, from a patient treated with tofacitinib. These receptors were obtained from a human donor with alopecia areata. The CDR3 runs from the conserved cysteine through the conserved F or W. Each record gives: J gene, V gene, clone size, D gene, CDR3 DNA, CDR3 protein. A D gene is named only where the DNA matches it firmly. The listing skips clone size in some rows; elsewhere it reads once, few, many or a size class.

J: TRBJ2-6; V: TRBV5-1; size: NA; D: TRBD1; DNA: TGCGCCAGCAGCTTAATGACAGGGTTGAGTGCCAACGTCCTGACTTTC; CDR3: CASSLMTGLSANVLTF
J: TRBJ2-1; V: TRBV19; size: NA; D: NA; DNA: TGTGCCAGTAGTGTCGGCACCTCACATGAGCAGTTCTTC; CDR3: CASSVGTSHEQFF
J: TRBJ1-5; V: TRBV27; size: NA; D: NA; DNA: TGTGCCAGCAGTAGGACTGATCAGCCCCAGCATTTT; CDR3: CASSRTDQPQHF
J: TRBJ2-5; V: TRBV7-9; size: NA; D: NA; DNA: TGTGCCAGCAGTTCGGACAGCCAAGAGACCCAGTACTTC; CDR3: CASSSDSQETQYF
J: TRBJ2-5; V: TRBV6-5; size: few; D: NA; DNA: TGTGCCAGCAGTTTGCAGGGGGGGGAAGAGACCCAGTACTTC; CDR3: CASSLQGGEETQYF
J: TRBJ1-2; V: TRBV25-1; size: NA; D: TRBD1; DNA: TGTGCCAGCAGTGAGGACAGGGGGCTTGGCTATGGCTACACCTTC; CDR3: CASSEDRGLGYGYTF
J: TRBJ2-7; V: TRBV30; size: NA; D: TRBD1; DNA: TGTGCCTGGGACAGGGGGTCCGAGCAGTACTTC; CDR3: CAWDRGSEQYF
J: TRBJ2-1; V: TRBV7-6; size: many; D: NA; DNA: TGTGCCAGCAGCCCATTAGATACCGGCGGCGGGTACAATGAGCAGTTCTTC; CDR3: CASSPLDTGGGYNEQFF
J: TRBJ2-6; V: TRBV28; size: NA; D: NA; DNA: TGTGCCAGCACTTCCCGGGACCGGACCTCTACCGGGGCCAACGTCCTGACTTTC; CDR3: CASTSRDRTSTGANVLTF
J: TRBJ2-7; V: TRBV27; size: NA; D: TRBD1; DNA: TGTGCCAGCAGTTCAGGGGGCCGCTTCAGCGAGCAGTACTTC; CDR3: CASSSGGRFSEQYF
J: TRBJ1-6; V: TRBV5-1; size: NA; D: NA; DNA: TGCGCCAGCAGCTTGGAACGGTATAATTCACCCCTCCACTTT; CDR3: CASSLERYNSPLHF
J: TRBJ2-5; V: TRBV7-7; size: few; D: TRBD1; DNA: TGTGCTAGCAGCTTCCGGGACAGGGAAGAGACCCAGTACTTC; CDR3: CASSFRDREETQYF
J: TRBJ1-2; V: TRBV7-3; size: NA; D: NA; DNA: TGTGCCAGCAGCACAGGATCGGGAGGTGGCTACACCTTC; CDR3: CASSTGSGGGYTF
J: TRBJ2-5; V: TRBV7-9; size: few; D: NA; DNA: TGTGCCAGCAGCTTAGGGACCGGGCGGGAGACCCAGTACTTC; CDR3: CASSLGTGRETQYF
J: TRBJ2-1; V: TRBV9; size: NA; D: NA; DNA: TGTGCCAGCAGCGCCTACGTGGACTCCTACAATGAGCAGTTCTTC; CDR3: CASSAYVDSYNEQFF
J: TRBJ2-3; V: TRBV7-8; size: NA; D: NA; DNA: TGTGCCAGCAGCAAGGGACCCCAAGACCTCACAGATACGCAGTATTTT; CDR3: CASSKGPQDLTDTQYF
J: TRBJ1-4; V: TRBV4-2; size: NA; D: NA; DNA: TGTGCCAGCAGCCAAATCTGGGGACGGAAAGAGGAAAAACTGTTTTTT; CDR3: CASSQIWGRKEEKLFF
J: TRBJ2-5; V: TRBV15; size: NA; D: TRBD1; DNA: TGTGCCACCAGCGGCCATAACCAGGGGGCAAAAGAGACCCAGTACTTC; CDR3: CATSGHNQGAKETQYF
J: TRBJ2-7; V: TRBV13; size: once; D: TRBD1; DNA: TGTGCCAGCAGCTTAGCGACGGGACAGGGGGTGTACGAGCAGTACTTC; CDR3: CASSLATGQGVYEQYF
J: TRBJ2-7; V: TRBV7-3; size: few; D: NA; DNA: TGTGCCAGCAGAACCCCGGGGAGGTCGTACGAGCAGTACTTC; CDR3: CASRTPGRSYEQYF